One sample yielded the 20 T cell receptor beta chains listed below, sequenced in a study of technical replicates of blood from a few donors. The repertoire was sequenced with immunoSEQ multiplex PCR; TCRdb's copy has only in-frame clones and lacks some. The sample carries around 50,000 clones, 85% to 95% recorded once. The sequenced material came from T cells isolated from PBMCs. The receptors were sampled from a human donor in good health.

V usage is TRBV20-1 and J usage is TRBJ2-1; the D gene is possibly TRBD2 (5 bases). The V gene's germline CDR1 is DFQATT and CDR2 SNEGSKA (reference sequence). Trimming shortened V by 7 bases and J by 1 base, and 5 bases separated the two germline ends. The CDR3 is made up of 11 amino acids. The CDR3, as DNA: TGCAGTGGACTATCCTACAATGAGCAGTTCTTC. As protein: CSGLSYNEQFF.

The genes are TRBV5-1 and TRBJ2-7, with 11 bases aligning to TRBD2. CDR1 is SGHRS and CDR2 is YFSETQ in the germline V gene. The V and J ends lost 7 bases and 0 bases, in that order; junction bases with no gene match: 0. The length of the CDR3 is 13 residues. CDR3 protein: CASGLAGSYEQYF. The CDR3 DNA follows: TGCGCCAGCGGACTAGCGGGCTCCTACGAGCAGTACTTC. The full variable domain, in which reference TRBV5-1 and TRBJ2-7 provide the parts outside the CDR3, is KAGVTQTPRYLIKTRGQQVTLSCSPISGHRSVSWYQQTPGQGLQFLFEYFSETQRNKGNFPGRFSGRQFSNSRSEMNVSTLELGDSALYLCASGLAGSYEQYFGPGTRLTVT.

This chain uses TRBV7-9 with TRBJ1-4; D uncertain. CDR1 and CDR2 (germline): SEHNR, FQNEAQ (reference sequence). V shed 5 bases and J shed 4 bases, with 17 bases lying between them. The CDR3 runs 16 residues. The chain's CDR3 is CASSRTSGGINEKLFF. The CDR3 region has the DNA TGTGCCAGCAGCAGGACCTCCGGAGGGATTAATGAAAAACTGTTTTTT.

The V gene is TRBV6-5, the J gene TRBJ2-7; 11 bases line up with TRBD2. J lost 2 bases, V lost 6 bases, and 3 bases had no gene match. Germline V gene lookup returns CDR1 MNHEY and CDR2 SVGAGI. This CDR3 comprises 14 residues. The CDR3 loop is CASRPTSGAYEQYF. In DNA form, the CDR3 reads TGTGCCAGCAGGCCGACTAGCGGGGCCTACGAGCAGTACTTC.

V gene TRBV28 combines with J gene TRBJ2-5, with D possibly being TRBD1 (7 bases). Trimming left V 11 bases short and J 4 bases short, with 17 bases between. CDR3 length: 13 residues. Germline assignment: CDR1 MDHEN and CDR2 SYDVKM. As DNA, the CDR3 is TGTGCCCTATCAGGGGGGTCCCCAGAGACCCAGTACTTC. Translation: CALSGGSPETQYF.

CDR3 coding DNA: TGTGCCGCAAACAGAGGGGGCGAAGGTTGGGGCGAGCAGTACTTC. Protein sequence: CAANRGGEGWGEQYF. This chain connects TRBV5-4 to TRBJ2-7; 7 bases agree with TRBD1. Germline values: CDR1 SGHNT, CDR2 YYREEE (reference sequence). V shed 10 bases and J 6 bases; nucleotides not matched to a gene: 19. The CDR3 runs to 15 residues. Drawing the rest from reference TRBV5-4 and TRBJ2-7, the complete variable domain is ETGVTQSPTHLIKTRGQQVTLRCSSQSGHNTVSWYQQALGQGPQFIFQYYREEENGRGNFPPRFSGLQFPNYSSELNVNALELDDSALYLCAANRGGEGWGEQYFGPGTRLTVT.

This chain uses TRBV15 with TRBJ2-7, with TRBD2 matching over 9 bases. Trimming at V came to 2 bases and at J to 2 bases, leaving 10 bases not matched to a gene. This CDR3 contains 17 residues. Germline V gene sequence: CDR1 LNHNV, CDR2 YYDKDF (reference sequence). The CDR3 DNA reads as TGTGCCACCAGCAGATCAACCGTAGCGGGAGATGCCTACGAGCAGTACTTC. Its translation: CATSRSTVAGDAYEQYF.

V and J are TRBV15 and TRBJ1-4; 8 bases fit TRBD1. CDR1 and CDR2 from the germline V gene are LNHNV and YYDKDF (reference sequence). The CDR3 totals 17 residues. Unmatched junction bases numbered 5, after V lost 0 bases and J lost 2 bases. The CDR3 is CATSREQGGATNEKLFF. The CDR3 DNA reads as TGTGCCACCAGCAGAGAACAGGGGGGGGCGACTAATGAAAAACTGTTTTTT.

The chain carries TRBV11-2 and TRBJ1-1, with 8 bases that match TRBD1. With 4 bases clipped from V and 10 bases from J, the junction kept 11 bases outside the gene matches. The CDR3 has 14 amino acids. Germline V gene sequence: CDR1 SGHAT, CDR2 FQNNGV. CDR3 sequence: CASSSLQGAFRAFF. The CDR3 DNA reads as TGTGCCAGCAGCTCTCTCCAGGGGGCGTTTAGAGCTTTCTTT.

The chain links TRBV9 to TRBJ1-5; tentatively, D is TRBD1 (5 bases). Trimming took off 4 bases at V and 4 bases at J, with 15 bases between the two ends. CDR1 is SGDLS and CDR2 is YYNGEE in the germline V gene. CDR3 length: 15 amino acids. This CDR3 reads CASSSQAGVNQPQHF. DNA of the CDR3: TGTGCCAGCAGCTCCCAGGCGGGGGTTAATCAGCCCCAGCATTTT.

The chain recombines TRBV7-9 with TRBJ2-3; TRBD2 is a possible D gene (6 bases). The CDR3 loop spans 15 amino acids. V lost 0 bases and J lost 2, with 9 bases in between. The V gene's germline CDR1 is SEHNR and CDR2 FQNEAQ (reference sequence). In DNA form, the CDR3 reads TGTGCCAGCAGCTTAGCTACTAGCTACACAGATACGCAGTATTTT. It encodes CASSLATSYTDTQYF.

The CDR3 region has the DNA TGTGCCAGCAGCCTAGGCTCTGACTATGGCTACACCTTC. Translating it yields CASSLGSDYGYTF. The chain recombines TRBV28 with TRBJ1-2; D ambiguous. CDR1 and CDR2 (germline): MDHEN, SYDVKM. The V and J ends lost 6 bases and 3 bases respectively, with 11 bases between them. The CDR3 covers 13 residues.

The rearrangement links TRBV5-1 to TRBJ1-1; 8 bases match TRBD1. Germline V gives CDR1 SGHRS, CDR2 YFSETQ. This CDR3 region has 16 residues. V lost 4 bases, J lost 0 bases, and 8 bases stayed unmatched. The CDR3 coding sequence is TGCGCCAGCAGCGGAGGGTCGACAGGGGTGAACACTGAAGCTTTCTTT. Its translation is CASSGGSTGVNTEAFF.

The genes are TRBV5-1 and TRBJ2-7, with TRBD1 identical over 11 bases. Germline trimming cut 4 bases from V and 4 bases from J; bases unmatched to any gene: 7. This CDR3 has 15 residues. Per germline, CDR1 SGHRS and CDR2 YFSETQ. The CDR3 loop reads CASSRGRDRGYEQYF. In DNA, the CDR3 is TGCGCCAGCAGCCGGGGCCGGGACAGGGGGTACGAGCAGTACTTC.

The CDR3 DNA follows: TGTGCCAGCAGCAAAGGGACAGGGATGGACACTGAAGCTTTCTTT. This translates into CASSKGTGMDTEAFF. The V call is TRBV5-4, the J call TRBJ1-1; TRBD1 aligns across 9 bases. Germline-derived CDR1 and CDR2 are SGHNT and YYREEE (reference sequence). This CDR3 is 15 amino acids long. J was trimmed by 3 bases and V by 4 bases; bases with no gene match: 7.

The V and J genes are TRBV5-4 and TRBJ2-3, with a possible D match to TRBD2 (5 bases). This CDR3 has 15 amino acids. From germline, CDR1 is SGHNT and CDR2 YYREEE (reference sequence). The ends were cut back, 0 bases at V and 3 bases at J, with 11 bases in the middle. CDR3 nucleotide sequence: TGTGCCAGCAGCTTGGCCGGGAAGGGAACAGATACGCAGTATTTT. Its protein product is CASSLAGKGTDTQYF.

The chain combines TRBV5-1 with TRBJ1-4; TRBD1 might be the D (5 bases). Trimming shortened V by 3 bases and J by 8 bases, and 20 bases separated the two germline ends. This CDR3 spans 16 amino acids. The V gene's germline CDR1 is SGHRS and CDR2 YFSETQ. The CDR3 reads CASSSRTGGVGEKLFF. The DNA for the CDR3 is TGCGCCAGCAGCTCCCGAACCGGGGGAGTGGGGGAAAAACTGTTTTTT. The whole variable domain, filled in from reference TRBV5-1 and TRBJ1-4, reads KAGVTQTPRYLIKTRGQQVTLSCSPISGHRSVSWYQQTPGQGLQFLFEYFSETQRNKGNFPGRFSGRQFSNSRSEMNVSTLELGDSALYLCASSSRTGGVGEKLFFGSGTQLSVL.

The gene calls are TRBV28 and TRBJ2-7; 14 nucleotides match TRBD2. The CDR3 runs to 16 residues. Germline V gives CDR1 MDHEN, CDR2 SYDVKM. Trimming removed 3 bases from V and 2 bases from J; junction bases left unmatched: 3. The DNA of the CDR3 is TGTGCCAGCAGTTTTCGGGGACTAGCGGGAGCCTACGAGCAGTACTTC. Protein sequence: CASSFRGLAGAYEQYF. The full variable domain, its missing parts supplied by reference TRBV28 and TRBJ2-7, is DVKVTQSSRYLVKRTGEKVFLECVQDMDHENMFWYRQDPGLGLRLIYFSYDVKMKEKGDIPEGYSVSREKKERFSLILESASTNQTSMYLCASSFRGLAGAYEQYFGPGTRLTVT.

This clone was seen just once. The chain has TRBV7-9 and TRBJ1-2; tentatively, D is TRBD1 (5 bases). Germline CDR1 reads SEHNR; CDR2 reads FQNEAQ (reference sequence). The CDR3 has 14 amino acids. Trimming removed 1 base at V and 4 bases at J, with 10 bases between. CDR3 sequence (DNA): TGTGCCAGCAGCTTAGGTACAGGAACCTATGGCTACACCTTC. Translation: CASSLGTGTYGYTF.

This clone has just one count. The chain carries TRBV28 and TRBJ1-1; no clear D gene. The CDR3 spans 13 residues. The V gene's germline CDR1 is MDHEN and CDR2 SYDVKM. V was pared by 5 bases and J by 6 bases, with 13 bases between. CDR3 in amino acids: CASSPLVYSEAFF. The CDR3 DNA reads TGTGCCAGCAGTCCCTTAGTTTACTCTGAAGCTTTCTTT. Full variable domain (missing parts from reference TRBV28 and TRBJ1-1): DVKVTQSSRYLVKRTGEKVFLECVQDMDHENMFWYRQDPGLGLRLIYFSYDVKMKEKGDIPEGYSVSREKKERFSLILESASTNQTSMYLCASSPLVYSEAFFGQGTRLTVV.